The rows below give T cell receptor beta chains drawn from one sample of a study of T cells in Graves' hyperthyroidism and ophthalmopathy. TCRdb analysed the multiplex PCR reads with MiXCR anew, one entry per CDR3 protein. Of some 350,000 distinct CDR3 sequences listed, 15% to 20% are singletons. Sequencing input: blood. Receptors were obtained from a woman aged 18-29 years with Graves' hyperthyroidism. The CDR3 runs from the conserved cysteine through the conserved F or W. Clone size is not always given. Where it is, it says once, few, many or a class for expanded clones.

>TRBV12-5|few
CASSPEMGAANYGYTF
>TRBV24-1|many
CATSGEEPLQETQYF
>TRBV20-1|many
CSAEISPGKVNEQYF
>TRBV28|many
CASSLDLIEKGEQFF
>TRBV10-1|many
CASSERGKSNQPQHF
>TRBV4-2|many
CASSHGTFPLSSYNSPLHF
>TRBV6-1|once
CASSEAGRALEAFF
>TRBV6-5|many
CASNRGGGGYEQYF
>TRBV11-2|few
CASSHPTGVRETQYF
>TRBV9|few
CASSVTSGGANEQYF
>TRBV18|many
CASSPQQGSGNTIYF
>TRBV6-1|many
CASSRDSSPLFYGYTF
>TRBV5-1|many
CASSWMGDISYEQYF
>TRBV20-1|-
CSATTSGGEETQYF
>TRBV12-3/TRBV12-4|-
CASSFRAGYGYTF
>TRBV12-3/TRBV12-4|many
CASSTLGGAVSPLHF
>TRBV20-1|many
CSVSGRVTEAFF
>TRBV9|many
CASRAGENTEAFF
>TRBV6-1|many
CASSDGTGRNTEAFF
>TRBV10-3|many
CAISDRGDTEAFF
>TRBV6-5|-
CASSTTGENQPQHF
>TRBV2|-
CASSVGSIQETQYF
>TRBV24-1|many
CATSDMLTGGAQPQHF
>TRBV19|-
CASSIRQGRDSNQPQHF
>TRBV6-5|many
CASSFGTKETQYF
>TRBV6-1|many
CASSAGQNTGELFF
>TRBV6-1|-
CASSPTSGGSGANVLTF
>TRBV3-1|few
CASSQRQAANYGYTF
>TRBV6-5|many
CASSYRTGDTEAFF
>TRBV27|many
CASSLGTGGGYEQYF
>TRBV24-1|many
CATSDSQGKLYNEQFF
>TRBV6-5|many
CASSYGPQEEAFF
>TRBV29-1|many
CSVERGSGANVLTF
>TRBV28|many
CASSLFESAFF
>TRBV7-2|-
CASSLRASGGYEQYF
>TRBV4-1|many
CASSQTGNYGYTF
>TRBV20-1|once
CSARDLTGGQETQYF
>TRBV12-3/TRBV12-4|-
CASSPGLNEQYF
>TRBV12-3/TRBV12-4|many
CASSLGSRDIWVPGYGYTF
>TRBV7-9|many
CASSFWVQETQYF
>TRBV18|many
CASSPQRNTEAFF
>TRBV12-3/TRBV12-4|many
CASREGTGELFF
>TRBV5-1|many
CASSLDPSPRVEAFF
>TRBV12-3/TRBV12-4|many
CASSLGTGGSSPLHF
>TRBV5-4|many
CASSSRAGDWGGGYTF
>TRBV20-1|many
CSAQGQFSAKNIQYF
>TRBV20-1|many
CSAIRARNLNQPQHF
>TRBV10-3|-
CAIRGTGGFNQPQHF
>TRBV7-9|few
CASSPNPGQGIYTF
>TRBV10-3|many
CAISVPGALEQYF
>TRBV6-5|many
CASSRDRGDGYTF
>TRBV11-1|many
CASSPAVIAGGNTIYF
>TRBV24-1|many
CATRGTGSNYGYTF
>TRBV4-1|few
CASSHSWRTDYWGYGYTF
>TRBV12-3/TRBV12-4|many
CASRKRGGFNEQYF
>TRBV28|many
CASSLGSPSSYEQYF
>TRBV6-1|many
CASTRGLMNTGELFF
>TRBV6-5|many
CASSYSGVQGLGYTF
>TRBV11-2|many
CASSFTWNTEAFF